A single sample is the source of the 4 T cell receptor beta chains below, sequenced in a study of T cell responses to AZD1222 COVID-19 vaccine. The table came from immunoSEQ multiplex PCR; TCRdb's copy has only in-frame clones and leaves some out. The sample shows around 87,000 clones, roughly nine tenths of them seen only once. The sample was peripheral blood, taken 28 days after the second AZD1222 dose. These TCRs come from an adult who received the AZD1222 COVID-19 vaccine.

The chain links TRBV12-3 or TRBV12-4 to TRBJ2-5, with D possibly TRBD1 on 6 matching bases. Deletions cut 5 bases from V and 5 bases from J, with 12 bases between. The CDR3 totals 13 residues. CDR3 coding DNA: TGTGCCAGCAGTCCGGGACAATTGGAGACCCAGTACTTC. This codes for CASSPGQLETQYF.

The rearrangement links TRBV30 to TRBJ1-5, with D maybe TRBD1 (5 bases). Germline CDR1 reads GTSNPN; CDR2 reads SVGIG (reference sequence). There are 15 residues in the CDR3. V lost 3 bases to trimming and J lost 4 bases, with 16 bases between them. DNA of the CDR3: TGTGCCTGGAGGCAGGGATGGGGGGGTAATCAGCCCCAGCATTTT. Amino acid sequence: CAWRQGWGGNQPQHF.

This clone appeared a single time. J is TRBJ2-2 and V is TRBV5-6, with 8 bases fitting TRBD2. The J segment lost 0 bases and the V segment lost 4 bases, leaving 5 bases of the junction unmatched. Per germline, CDR1 SGHDT and CDR2 YYEEEE. CDR3 length: 16 amino acids. The CDR3 nucleotides read TGTGCCAGCAGCCGAGGAGCGGGGGCGAACACCGGGGAGCTGTTTTTT. It yields the protein CASSRGAGANTGELFF.

The chain combines TRBV19 with TRBJ2-1, with D unclear. Per germline, CDR1 LNHDA and CDR2 SQIVND (reference sequence). The V end lost 3 bases, the J end lost 0 bases, and 6 bases lay between the germline ends. The CDR3 sequence is 14 residues long. CDR3 nucleotide sequence: TGTGCCAGTAGTATGTATACCTCCTACAATGAGCAGTTCTTC. It is translated as CASSMYTSYNEQFF.